This TCR beta chain was sequenced for a study of cytomegalovirus exposure and HLA in healthy donors. The table lists this clone with a few counts. PCR primers comprised 60 Vbeta and 13 Jbeta primers. Assay: immunoSEQ multiplex PCR; the TCRdb copy retains only in-frame clones and omits some. This repertoire shows 200,000 or so clones, approximately 80% found once; its top ten account for about 1.7%. V lost 8 bases to trimming and J lost 5 bases; unmatched junction nucleotides: 6. This CDR3 is built from 13 residues. Germline assignment: CDR1 MDHEN and CDR2 SYDVKM. This chain uses TRBV28 with TRBJ1-2, with 9 bases identical to TRBD1. Sequencing was carried out using PBMCs. This receptor was taken from a man aged 45 to 65 in good health and CMV-seronegative. The CDR3 here is CASGYGTGYGYTF. CDR3 nucleotide sequence: TGTGCCAGCGGGTACGGGACAGGGTATGGCTACACCTTC.